The rows below give T cell receptor beta chains drawn from one sample of a study of brain metastases from non-small cell lung cancer. Here immunoSEQ multiplex PCR was the method, and the copy in TCRdb shows in-frame clones only, minus some. This table holds approximately 2,500 clones, under 85% found once. The specimen sequenced was primary lung tumor tissue. These receptor sequences come from a donor aged 40 or over with non-small cell lung cancer. The CDR3 runs from the conserved cysteine through the conserved F or W. The D gene is left open where the match is weak. Rows may omit the clone size; those that give it use once, few, many or a size class.

d_call	v_call	j_call	clone_size	cdr3_nt	cdr3_aa
-	TRBV7-2	TRBJ2-5	-	TGTGCCAGCAACCCCCCCACGCGGGCGACCCAGTACTTC	CASNPPTRATQYF
-	TRBV5-6	TRBJ2-5	once	TGTGCCAGCAGCCTCAGGGGCGTGGAGACCCAATACTTC	CASSLRGVETQYF
-	TRBV10-3	TRBJ1-1	-	TGTGCCATCAGTGAGTTCGACAACACTGAAGCTTTCTTT	CAISEFDNTEAFF
-	TRBV21-1	TRBJ2-2	-	TGTGCCAGCAGCAAAGAAGCTAGCGGGGGGTACTCCCAAACCGGGGAGCTGTTTTTT	CASSKEASGGYSQTGELFF
-	TRBV2	TRBJ2-1	-	TGTGCCAGCAGTGACTTGGACAATGAGCAGTTCTTC	CASSDLDNEQFF
-	TRBV2	TRBJ1-2	-	TGTGCCAGCAGTCCCCCAACTAGTTCTAACTATGGCTACACCTTC	CASSPPTSSNYGYTF
TRBD1	TRBV4-1	TRBJ2-7	-	TGCGCCAGCAGCTCGACAGGGGGCGAGTATTACGAGCAGTACTTC	CASSSTGGEYYEQYF
TRBD1	TRBV4-1	TRBJ1-1	-	TGCGCCAGCAGCCCACAGGGACAGGGGAATTCAGCTTTCTTT	CASSPQGQGNSAFF
-	TRBV29-1	TRBJ1-1	-	TGCAGCGCCGTGACCGGGGCGCCTGAAGCTTTCTTT	CSAVTGAPEAFF
-	TRBV10-2	TRBJ2-7	-	TGCGCCAGCGGGGACGGGAGCTCCTACGAGCAGTACTTC	CASGDGSSYEQYF
TRBD2	TRBV4-1	TRBJ2-3	-	TGCGCCAGCAGCCAAAATTTGACGGCGGGGGTGGCAGATACGCAGTATTTT	CASSQNLTAGVADTQYF
-	TRBV10-1	TRBJ1-1	-	TGCGCCAGTGCGGGTAACACTGAAGCTTTCTTT	CASAGNTEAFF
-	TRBV6-6	TRBJ2-1	-	TGTGCCAGCAGTTACACGACTAGCAGGGGGGTTGAGCAGTTCTTC	CASSYTTSRGVEQFF
TRBD1	TRBV6-5	TRBJ1-2	-	TGTGCCAGCAGTTATACCACAGGGGGCAGGAGCTATGGCTACACCTTC	CASSYTTGGRSYGYTF
-	TRBV19	TRBJ2-3	-	TGTGCCTCCTGGGCGGGAACTGGTGATACGCAGTATTTT	CASWAGTGDTQYF
-	TRBV5-6	TRBJ2-3	few	TGTGCCAGCGCGGAGGGCACAGATACGCAGTATTTT	CASAEGTDTQYF
TRBD2	TRBV5-6	TRBJ2-7	-	TGTGCCAGCAGTTTGTGGACTAGCACCTACGAGCAGTACTTC	CASSLWTSTYEQYF
-	TRBV19	TRBJ2-7	-	TGTGCCAGTAGTAGCGGATCCCACCCCTACGAGCAGTACTTC	CASSSGSHPYEQYF
-	TRBV13	TRBJ1-2	-	TGTGCCAGCAGCTTCGCGGGGACCTACTATGGTTACACCTTC	CASSFAGTYYGYTF
-	TRBV6-2/TRBV6-3	TRBJ1-1	-	TGTGCCAGCAGCCTCAGGACTGAAGCTTTCTTT	CASSLRTEAFF
-	TRBV23-1	TRBJ1-1	-	TGCGCCAGCATCTCCAAGAGGACAGAGAACACTGAAGCTTTCTTT	CASISKRTENTEAFF
TRBD1	TRBV5-1	TRBJ1-1	-	TGCGCCAGCAGCTTGGGTTACAGGGGCGCGAACACTGAAGCTTTCTTT	CASSLGYRGANTEAFF
TRBD2	TRBV2	TRBJ2-5	-	TGTGCCAGCAAAAGGGAGGGGGAGACCCAGTACTTC	CASKREGETQYF
-	TRBV2	TRBJ1-1	-	TGTGCCAGCGGTCGGGACGGCCCGAACACTGAAGCTTTCTTT	CASGRDGPNTEAFF
-	TRBV28	TRBJ1-6	-	TGTGCCAGCACGGGCCTCTTAGGGACCCTCCACTTT	CASTGLLGTLHF
TRBD1	TRBV10-2	TRBJ2-2	once	TGCGCCAGCAGAGGACAGGACTACACCGGGGAGCTGTTTTTT	CASRGQDYTGELFF
-	TRBV7-9	TRBJ1-3	-	TGTGCCAGCAGCTTAGCGTCAGGACTTCGAAACACCATATATTTT	CASSLASGLRNTIYF
-	TRBV9	TRBJ2-2	-	TGTGCCAGCAGCCCCACACTTTCCGGGGAGCTGTTTTTT	CASSPTLSGELFF
-	TRBV9	TRBJ1-1	-	TGTGCCAGCAGCGTAGACTGGAGGGGGGCGAACACTGAAGCTTTCTTT	CASSVDWRGANTEAFF
TRBD1	TRBV18	TRBJ1-1	-	TGTGCCAGCTCACCACAGGGGGCCGAAGCTTTCTTT	CASSPQGAEAFF
-	TRBV6-5	TRBJ1-2	-	TGTGCCAGCAGGAAGGGACTGGGGGAGTTCGGCTACACCTTC	CASRKGLGEFGYTF
-	TRBV29-1	TRBJ1-1	-	TGCAGCGGGAGATGGAGGGGCACTGAAGCTTTCTTT	CSGRWRGTEAFF
TRBD1	TRBV28	TRBJ2-2	-	TGTGCCAGCAGCCGGGGACAGGCGTCTACCGGGGAGCTGTTTTTT	CASSRGQASTGELFF
-	TRBV28	TRBJ1-2	once	TGTGCCAGCAGTTTTCAACGGACCTATGGCTACATCTTC	CASSFQRTYGYIF
TRBD2	TRBV14	TRBJ2-1	-	TGTGCCAGCAGCCAGGGGACTAGCGGTTTAGTTTACAATGAGCAGTTCTTC	CASSQGTSGLVYNEQFF
-	TRBV5-1	TRBJ1-6	-	TGCGCCAGCAGCAGGACACCGGATAATTCACCCCTCCACTTT	CASSRTPDNSPLHF
-	TRBV10-3	TRBJ2-7	-	TGTGCCACCACGGTGGAGGGTGGGACCTACGAGCAGTACTTC	CATTVEGGTYEQYF
-	TRBV19	TRBJ1-2	-	TGTGCCAGTAGTATCGGGCGGAGCTATGGCTACACCTTC	CASSIGRSYGYTF
-	TRBV5-1	TRBJ1-6	-	TGCGCCAGCGGAGAAGAGGAGGATTCACCCCTCCACTTT	CASGEEEDSPLHF
TRBD2	TRBV5-1	TRBJ2-1	-	TGCGCCAGCAGCTCTCCAGGACTAGCGGGGGGAGACTACAATGAGCAGTTCTTC	CASSSPGLAGGDYNEQFF
TRBD1	TRBV7-6	TRBJ2-3	-	TGTGCCAGCAGCTCTCAAGACAGGGGACGCACAGATACGCAGTATTTT	CASSSQDRGRTDTQYF
TRBD1	TRBV7-8	TRBJ1-1	-	TGTGCCAGCAGCCTGAGACAGGGGGCGGTCGTATCGTACACTGAAGCTTTCTTT	CASSLRQGAVVSYTEAFF